The present TCR beta chain was sequenced within a study of tumor-infiltrating lymphocytes in oesophageal squamous cell carcinoma. This clonotype occurred many times. TCRdb ran MiXCR on the PCR reads and lists one entry per CDR3 protein. This table holds about 21,000 distinct CDR3 sequences, 35% to 40% found once. This receptor was obtained from a male donor with esophageal squamous cell carcinoma. Sample: esophageal tumor tissue.

The CDR3 DNA sequence: TGTGCCAGCAGCCGTGCCCGGGGACAGGGGTCCCACGAGCAGTACTTC. It specifies CASSRARGQGSHEQYF. This sequence joins TRBV5-5 and TRBJ2-7; 10 nucleotides agree with TRBD1. The ends lost 4 bases at V and 5 bases at J; junction bases unmatched: 12. Germline-derived CDR1 and CDR2 are SGHKS and YYEKEE (reference sequence). CDR3 length: 16 amino acids.